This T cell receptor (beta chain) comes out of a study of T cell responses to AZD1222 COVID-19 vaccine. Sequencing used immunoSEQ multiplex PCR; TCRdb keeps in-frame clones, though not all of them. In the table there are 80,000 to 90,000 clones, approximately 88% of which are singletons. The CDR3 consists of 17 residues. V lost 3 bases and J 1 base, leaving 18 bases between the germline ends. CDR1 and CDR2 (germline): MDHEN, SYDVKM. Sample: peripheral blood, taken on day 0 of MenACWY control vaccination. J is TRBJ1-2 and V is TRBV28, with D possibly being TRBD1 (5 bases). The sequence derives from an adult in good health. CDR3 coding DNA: TGTGCCAGCAGTTTCCCCCTGTACGGGGCAGTTAACTATGGCTACACCTTC. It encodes CASSFPLYGAVNYGYTF.